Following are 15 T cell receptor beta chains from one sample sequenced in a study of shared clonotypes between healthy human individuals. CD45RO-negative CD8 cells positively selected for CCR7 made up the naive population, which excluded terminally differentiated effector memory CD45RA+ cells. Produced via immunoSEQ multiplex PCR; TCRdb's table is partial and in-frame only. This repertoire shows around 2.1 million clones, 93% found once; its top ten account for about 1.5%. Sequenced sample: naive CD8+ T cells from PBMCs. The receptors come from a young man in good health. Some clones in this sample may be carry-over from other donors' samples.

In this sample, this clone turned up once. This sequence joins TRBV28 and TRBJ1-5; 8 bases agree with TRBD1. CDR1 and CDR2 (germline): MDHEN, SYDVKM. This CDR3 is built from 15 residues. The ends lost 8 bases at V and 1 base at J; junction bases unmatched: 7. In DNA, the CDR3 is TGTGCCAGCGGAGACACAGGGGGAAGCAATCAGCCCCAGCATTTT. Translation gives CASGDTGGSNQPQHF.

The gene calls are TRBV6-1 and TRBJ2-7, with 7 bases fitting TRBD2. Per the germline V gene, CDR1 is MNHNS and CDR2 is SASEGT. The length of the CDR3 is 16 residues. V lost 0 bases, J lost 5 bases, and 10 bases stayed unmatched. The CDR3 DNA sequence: TGTGCCAGCAGTGAAGCCCTCTCGCGGGAGCTCCACGAGCAGTACTTC. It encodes CASSEALSRELHEQYF.

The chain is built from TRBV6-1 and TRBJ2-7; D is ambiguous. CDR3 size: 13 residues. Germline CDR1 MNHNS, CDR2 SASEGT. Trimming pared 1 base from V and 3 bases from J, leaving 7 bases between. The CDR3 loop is CASSEGGFYEQYF. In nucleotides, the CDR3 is TGTGCCAGCAGTGAAGGGGGTTTCTACGAGCAGTACTTC.

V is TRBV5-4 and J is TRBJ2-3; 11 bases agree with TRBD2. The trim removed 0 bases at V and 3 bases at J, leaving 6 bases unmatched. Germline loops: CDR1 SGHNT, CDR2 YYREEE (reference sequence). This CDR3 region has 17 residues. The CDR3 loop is CASSLGLASGRTDTQYF. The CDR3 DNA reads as TGTGCCAGCAGCTTGGGGTTGGCTAGCGGGAGGACAGATACGCAGTATTTT.

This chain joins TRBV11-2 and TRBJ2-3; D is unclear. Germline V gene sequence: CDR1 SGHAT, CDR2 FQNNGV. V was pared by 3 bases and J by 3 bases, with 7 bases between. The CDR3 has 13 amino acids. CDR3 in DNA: TGTGCCAGCAGCTTGTATATGACAGATACGCAGTATTTT. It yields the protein CASSLYMTDTQYF.

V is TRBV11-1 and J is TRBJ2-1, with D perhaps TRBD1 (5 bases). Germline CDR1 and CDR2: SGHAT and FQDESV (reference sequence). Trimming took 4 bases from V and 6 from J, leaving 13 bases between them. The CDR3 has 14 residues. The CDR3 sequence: CASSYQGLRNEQFF. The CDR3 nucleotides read TGTGCCAGCAGCTACCAGGGTTTACGCAATGAGCAGTTCTTC. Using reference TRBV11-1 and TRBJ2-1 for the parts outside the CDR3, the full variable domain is EAEVAQSPRYKITEKSQAVAFWCDPISGHATLYWYRQILGQGPELLVQFQDESVVDDSQLPKDRFSAERLKGVDSTLKIQPAELGDSAMYLCASSYQGLRNEQFFGPGTRLTVL.

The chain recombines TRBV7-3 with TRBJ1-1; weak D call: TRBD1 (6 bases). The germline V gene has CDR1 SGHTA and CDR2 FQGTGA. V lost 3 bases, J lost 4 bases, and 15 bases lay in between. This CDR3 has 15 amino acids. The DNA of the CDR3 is TGTGCCAGCAGCTTTTCACAGGGTAGGAGCACTGAAGCTTTCTTT. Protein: CASSFSQGRSTEAFF.

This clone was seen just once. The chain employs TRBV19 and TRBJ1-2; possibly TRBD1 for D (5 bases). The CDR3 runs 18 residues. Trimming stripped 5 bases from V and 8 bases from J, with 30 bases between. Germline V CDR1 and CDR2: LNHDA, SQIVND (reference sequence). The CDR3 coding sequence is TGTGCCAGTAGTCCCCGGCCCCGGGACTCCTGGCTCGGGGGGGGCTACACCTTC. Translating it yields CASSPRPRDSWLGGGYTF.

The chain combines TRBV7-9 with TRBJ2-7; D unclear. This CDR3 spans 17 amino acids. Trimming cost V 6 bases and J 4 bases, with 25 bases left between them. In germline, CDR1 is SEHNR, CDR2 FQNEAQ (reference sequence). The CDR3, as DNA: TGTGCCAGCAGAGCTCCGGGTTCACCTCAGGTGGGGTACGAGCAGTACTTC. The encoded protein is CASRAPGSPQVGYEQYF.

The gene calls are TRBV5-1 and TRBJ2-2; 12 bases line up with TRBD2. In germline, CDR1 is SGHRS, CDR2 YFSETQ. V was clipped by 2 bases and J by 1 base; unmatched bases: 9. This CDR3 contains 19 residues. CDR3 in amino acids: CASSFTPASGRENTGELFF. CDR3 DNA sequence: TGCGCCAGCAGCTTTACTCCGGCTAGCGGGAGGGAGAACACCGGGGAGCTGTTTTTT.

The CDR3 region is CASSPLRRDATSTDTQYF. CDR3 bases: TGTGCCAGCAGCCCCCTGCGGCGAGACGCCACTAGCACAGATACGCAGTATTTT. The V call is TRBV27, the J call TRBJ2-3; D call uncertain. V gave up 6 bases and J gave up 0 bases, with 22 bases separating them. Per the germline V gene, CDR1 is MNHEY and CDR2 is SMNVEV (reference sequence). The CDR3 loop spans 18 amino acids.

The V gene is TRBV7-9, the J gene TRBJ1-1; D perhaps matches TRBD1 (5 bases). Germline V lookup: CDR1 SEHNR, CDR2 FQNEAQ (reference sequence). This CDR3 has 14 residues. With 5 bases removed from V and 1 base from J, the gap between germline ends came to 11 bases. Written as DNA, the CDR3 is TGTGCCAGCAGCGCGATCGGACAGAACACTGAAGCTTTCTTT. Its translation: CASSAIGQNTEAFF.

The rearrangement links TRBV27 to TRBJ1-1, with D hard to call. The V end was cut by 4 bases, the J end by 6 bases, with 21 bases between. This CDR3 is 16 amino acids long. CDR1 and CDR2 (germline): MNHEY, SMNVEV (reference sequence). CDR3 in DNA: TGTGCCAGCAGTTCCTACTTCTCGACGAGGCGCCCTGAAGCTTTCTTT. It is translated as CASSSYFSTRRPEAFF.

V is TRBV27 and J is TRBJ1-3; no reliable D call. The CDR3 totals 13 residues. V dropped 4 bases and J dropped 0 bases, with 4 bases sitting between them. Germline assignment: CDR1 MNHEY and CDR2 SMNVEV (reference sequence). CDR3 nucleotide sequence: TGTGCCAGCAGTTCCCACTCTGGAAACACCATATATTTT. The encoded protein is CASSSHSGNTIYF.

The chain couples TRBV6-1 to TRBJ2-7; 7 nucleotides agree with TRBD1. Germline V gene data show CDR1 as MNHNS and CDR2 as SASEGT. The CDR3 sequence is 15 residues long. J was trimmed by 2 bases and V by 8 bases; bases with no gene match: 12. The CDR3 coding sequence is TGTGCCAGCCAAGCCTGGCAGGGGGTCACCTACGAGCAGTACTTC. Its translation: CASQAWQGVTYEQYF.